The 5 T cell receptor beta chains below were found in one sample sequenced in a study of T-cell reconstitution after alpha-beta-depleted transplantation in children. Using unique molecular identifiers, the investigators prepared the TCRbeta library. TCRdb re-analysed the PCR reads in MiXCR, keeping a single row per CDR3 protein. The sample lists some 350,000 distinct CDR3 sequences, around 10% occurring once. The material sequenced was PBMCs from the stem cell graft donor, taken from the stem cell graft. The receptor set was obtained from a human donor who donated a stem cell graft to a child with acute lymphoblastic leukemia.

This rearrangement joins TRBV6-1 to TRBJ2-5; D possibly matches TRBD1 or TRBD2 (5 bases each). This CDR3 is built from 13 residues. V lost 8 bases, J lost 4 bases, and 14 bases lay in between. From germline, CDR1 is MNHNS and CDR2 SASEGT. The CDR3 reads CASHRGGGETQYF. CDR3 DNA sequence: TGTGCCAGCCACCGCGGTGGGGGAGAGACCCAGTACTTC.

This clonotype was found a few times. V is TRBV5-1 and J is TRBJ2-1; the match to TRBD1 covers 9 bases. CDR1 is SGHRS, CDR2 YFSETQ, per germline. The CDR3 totals 15 residues. After removal of 4 bases from V and 2 bases from J, the junction contained 4 bases not matched to a gene. Written as DNA, the CDR3 is TGCGCCAGCAGCGCCCACAGGGGGCCCTACAATGAGCAGTTCTTC. Its protein is CASSAHRGPYNEQFF.

The gene calls are TRBV3-1 and TRBJ2-5; TRBD2 matches at 11 bases. Germline trimming cut 1 base from V and 7 bases from J; bases unmatched to any gene: 8. Germline V gene data show CDR1 as LGHDT and CDR2 as YNNKEL (reference sequence). This CDR3 region has 16 residues. CDR3 region: CASSQVVAGGSRTQYF. CDR3 DNA sequence: TGTGCCAGCAGCCAAGTTGTAGCGGGAGGGTCCAGGACCCAGTACTTC.

The chain's CDR3 is CASSLAPTGGLLPDNEQFF. The CDR3 DNA reads TGTGCCAGCAGCTTAGCGCCTACAGGGGGCTTGCTCCCCGACAATGAGCAGTTCTTC. The chain couples TRBV7-2 to TRBJ2-1, with 9 bases identical to TRBD1. J was trimmed by 5 bases and V by 0 bases; bases with no gene match: 14. This CDR3 has 19 amino acids. The germline V gene has CDR1 SGHTA and CDR2 FQGNSA.

This clonotype was counted many times. The DNA of the CDR3 is TGTGCCAGCAGCCAGACAGGGGGCTCCTACGAGCAGTACTTC. This gives the protein CASSQTGGSYEQYF. The chain carries TRBV7-2 and TRBJ2-7; 9 bases agree with TRBD1. The CDR3 consists of 14 residues. Germline values: CDR1 SGHTA, CDR2 FQGNSA. The junction had 2 bases not matched to a gene; V was cut back by 5 bases and J by 0 bases.